These T cell receptor beta chains were read from a single sample in a study of T cell responses to AZD1222 COVID-19 vaccine. Clones were sequenced by immunoSEQ multiplex PCR, and TCRdb holds only the in-frame ones, with some missing. This sample carries roughly 100,000 clones, around 82% of them seen once, and the ten largest clones take about 17%. The sequenced sample was peripheral blood, obtained on day 0 of AZD1222 vaccination. These receptors were obtained from an adult in good health. CDR3s include the opening cysteine and the closing phenylalanine or tryptophan. D genes are given only for firm matches. A row's size may be missing; if present it is once, few, many or a size class.

d_gene,v_gene,abundance,j_gene,CDR3nt,CDR3aa
TRBD1,TRBV7-6,NA,TRBJ1-5,TGTGCCAGCAGCTTGACAGGGGGCCGTGGACAGCCCCAGCATTTT,CASSLTGGRGQPQHF
NA,TRBV7-6,NA,TRBJ1-2,TGTGCCAGCAGCTTAGGAGAATTCTCCTATGGCTACACCTTC,CASSLGEFSYGYTF
NA,TRBV19,NA,TRBJ1-3,TGTGCCAGTAGTCCGGGCGACGGCAGAAACACCATATATTTT,CASSPGDGRNTIYF
NA,TRBV28,NA,TRBJ1-2,TGTGCCAGCAGTCCCCCCCCGGCCTATGGCTACACCTTC,CASSPPPAYGYTF
NA,TRBV7-9,NA,TRBJ1-1,TGTGCCAGCAGTCCTGTTTTGGTGTTGGAGAACACTGAAGCTTTCTTT,CASSPVLVLENTEAFF
NA,TRBV9,NA,TRBJ1-6,TGTGCCAGCAGCGCCCTCCAGAATTCACCCCTCCACTTT,CASSALQNSPLHF
NA,TRBV12-3/TRBV12-4,NA,TRBJ1-5,TGTGCCACGGGGGGAGGGAACAATCAGCCCCAGCATTTT,CATGGGNNQPQHF
NA,TRBV4-2,NA,TRBJ1-1,TGTGCCAGCAGCCAAGATTACCCCGCTTGGGGGGGTTACGGCACTGAAGCTTTCTTT,CASSQDYPAWGGYGTEAFF
NA,TRBV28,NA,TRBJ1-5,TGTGCCAGCATGTTACCCAGGGGCGATCAGCCCCAGCATTTT,CASMLPRGDQPQHF
NA,TRBV7-9,NA,TRBJ2-1,TGTGCCAGCAGCCCGGACAGCGAGCAGTTCTTC,CASSPDSEQFF
NA,TRBV4-3,few,TRBJ2-2,TGCGCCAGCAGCCAAGATATAATCGCGTCCGGGGAGCTGTTTTTT,CASSQDIIASGELFF
NA,TRBV9,NA,TRBJ1-5,TGTGCCAGCAGCGAAACAGGGAGGAGTAGCAATCAGCCCCAGCATTTT,CASSETGRSSNQPQHF
NA,TRBV10-1,NA,TRBJ2-3,TGCGCCAGCAGTGAGTCGGGGGGTGGCGGTACGCAGTATTTT,CASSESGGGGTQYF
TRBD1,TRBV20-1,NA,TRBJ1-5,TGCAGTGCTAGTGAGGGGGCTGCTCAGCCCCAGCATTTT,CSASEGAAQPQHF
NA,TRBV28,NA,TRBJ2-3,TGTGCCAGCACCCCCTTAGGACGGAGGAACACAGATACGCAGTATTTT,CASTPLGRRNTDTQYF
TRBD1,TRBV7-2,NA,TRBJ1-2,TGTGCCAGCAGCCCTACTTCTTACGGGACAGGGGATGGCTACACCTTC,CASSPTSYGTGDGYTF
NA,TRBV12-3/TRBV12-4,NA,TRBJ1-5,TGTGCCAGCAGCCAGCCGGGACCCCAGCATTTT,CASSQPGPQHF
NA,TRBV28,NA,TRBJ2-4,TGTGCCAGCAGTGGACCCTTGAACAAAAACATTCAGTACTTC,CASSGPLNKNIQYF
TRBD2,TRBV7-8,NA,TRBJ2-3,TGTGCCAGCAGCTTAATGTGGGGGGGGAGCACAGATACGCAGTATTTT,CASSLMWGGSTDTQYF
NA,TRBV30,NA,TRBJ1-2,TGTGCCTGGAGAGGCCAGGGAAGCAGTCTTGGCTACACCTTC,CAWRGQGSSLGYTF
NA,TRBV5-1,NA,TRBJ2-3,TGCGCCAGCAGCTTGGAGTCCCGGGTAAGGGATACGCAGTATTTT,CASSLESRVRDTQYF
NA,TRBV6-5,NA,TRBJ1-6,TGTGCCAGCTGCTTGGGCGCCGGCTATAATTCACCCCTCCACTTT,CASCLGAGYNSPLHF
NA,TRBV5-4,NA,TRBJ1-2,TGTGCCAGCAGCGCGGAAACAGGGTATGGCTACACCTTC,CASSAETGYGYTF
NA,TRBV28,NA,TRBJ2-1,TGTGCCAGCAGCAACAATGAGCAGTTCTTC,CASSNNEQFF
NA,TRBV19,NA,TRBJ1-5,TGTGCCAGTAGTTCCCGGGGCTCCAATCAGCCCCAGCATTTT,CASSSRGSNQPQHF
NA,TRBV9,NA,TRBJ2-3,TGTGCCAGCAGCTCAGGGGGGACAAACACAGATACGCAGTATTTT,CASSSGGTNTDTQYF
NA,TRBV12-3/TRBV12-4,NA,TRBJ1-1,TGTGCCACGCTGAGTGGGGTCTGGCCTGAAGCTTTCTTT,CATLSGVWPEAFF
TRBD1,TRBV6-5,NA,TRBJ2-7,TGTGCCAGCATACCCAGGGGGCAGTACGAGCAGTACTTC,CASIPRGQYEQYF
NA,TRBV6-2/TRBV6-3,NA,TRBJ1-1,TGTGCCAGCAGTTACTCGACGCCCAACACTGAAGCTTTCTTT,CASSYSTPNTEAFF